This T cell receptor (beta chain) stems from a study of blood T cell repertoires in COVID-19. As for the study in general: Whether acute or convalescent, the COVID-19 samples came from the United States, Italy and Spain. T cells, B-cell-depleted T cells, or PBMCs provided the cDNA or gDNA that served as material.

Germline values: CDR1 MNHEY, CDR2 SVGAGI. The CDR3 runs 15 residues. The V and J ends lost 4 bases and 0 bases respectively, with 10 bases between them. As originally analysed: By means of reference gene primer amplification, nucleated cell counts were estimated. TCRdb keeps only in-frame clones here, not all; method: immunoSEQ multiplex PCR. The V and J calls and the clone size are those of that table, but D and trimming were determined from the DNA. Here the sample spans some 46,000 clones, approximately 88% being singletons. This TCR came from a man aged 45-65 years with acute or convalescent COVID-19. The V call is TRBV6-5, the J call TRBJ1-3; D uncertain. The sequencing sample was made of peripheral blood. The CDR3 coding sequence is TGTGCCAGCAGTTTTCTTCCGGGCTCTGGAAACACCATATATTTT. This translates into CASSFLPGSGNTIYF.